The clone carrying this TCR beta chain appeared a few times. The source of the sample is a study of blood T cell repertoires in COVID-19. Across the whole study: T cells, B-cell-depleted T cells, or PBMCs provided the cDNA or gDNA that served as material.

CDR1 and CDR2 (germline): MNHEY, SMNVEV (reference sequence). Trimming left V 4 bases short and J 5 bases short, with 32 bases between. This CDR3 spans 21 amino acids. Using immunoSEQ multiplex PCR, the repertoire was profiled, and TCRdb retains in-frame clones only, with some absent. Seen here are over 200,000 clones, more than 70% observed once, and the top ten hold 2.3%. The chain employs TRBV27 and TRBJ2-2, with D possibly TRBD1 on 7 matching bases. The sequence came from a woman aged 45-60 years with acute or convalescent COVID-19. Sequenced: peripheral blood. The CDR3 spells CASSSLTGARWLASETGELFF. The CDR3 region has the DNA TGTGCCAGCAGTTCCCTAACAGGGGCCAGATGGCTAGCGTCGGAGACCGGGGAGCTGTTTTTT.